These 22 T cell receptor beta chains came from one sample sequenced in a study of cytomegalovirus exposure and HLA in healthy donors. PCR used 60 Vbeta primers and 13 Jbeta primers. Produced via immunoSEQ multiplex PCR; TCRdb's table is partial and in-frame only. The sample lists around 88,000 clones; under 80% were seen once. Sample: PBMCs. These receptors all come from a man over 45 in good health and CMV-seropositive.

The V call is TRBV14, the J call TRBJ1-3; 7 nucleotides align to TRBD1. Germline V gives CDR1 SGHDN, CDR2 FVKESK. V lost 5 bases to trimming and J lost 0 bases; unmatched junction nucleotides: 7. The CDR3 totals 16 residues. This chain's CDR3 is CASSYLQGSSGNTIYF. CDR3 nucleotides: TGTGCCAGCAGCTATTTACAGGGGAGCTCTGGAAACACCATATATTTT.

CDR3 residues: CAISESRGTHEQYF. For the CDR3, the DNA is TGTGCCATCAGTGAGTCGAGGGGGACCCACGAGCAGTACTTC. The rearrangement uses TRBV10-3 and TRBJ2-7, with D possibly matching TRBD1 (6 bases). V gave up 0 bases and J gave up 5 bases, with 11 bases separating them. Germline loops: CDR1 ENHRY, CDR2 SYGVKD. The CDR3 has 14 amino acids.

In this sample, this clone turned up a few times. This chain uses TRBV21-1 with TRBJ1-5. TRBV21-1 counts as a pseudogene. The CDR3 loop spans 14 amino acids. The CDR3 reads CATNPRKLNQPQNF. The CDR3 bases are TGTGCCACGAACCCGCGGAAACTTAATCAGCCCCAGAATTTT.

This clone was seen a single time. The chain couples TRBV11-2 to TRBJ1-1; possibly TRBD1 for D (5 bases). Between the trimmed V and J ends, which lost 3 bases and 7 bases, there was a span of 15 bases. Germline CDR1 reads SGHAT; CDR2 reads FQNNGV. This CDR3 has 14 amino acids. The CDR3 DNA follows: TGTGCCAGCAGCTTGGTACGACAGCACCTTGAAGCTTTCTTT. It encodes CASSLVRQHLEAFF.

V and J are TRBV11-3 and TRBJ2-5, with D maybe TRBD1 (6 bases). Gene TRBJ2-7 matches the end of the DNA better, so the J call may be wrong. Per germline, CDR1 SGHNT and CDR2 YENEEA. This CDR3 has 13 amino acids. The CDR3 loop reads CASSLTGFDEQYF. CDR3 nucleotide sequence: TGTGCCAGCAGCTTAACAGGGTTCGACGAGCAGTACTTC.

This chain uses TRBV19 with TRBJ1-1, with D perhaps TRBD1 (5 bases). Looked up from germline, CDR1 is LNHDA and CDR2 is SQIVND (reference sequence). This CDR3 comprises 15 residues. Trimming shortened V by 1 base and J by 6 bases, and 15 bases separated the two germline ends. Written as DNA, the CDR3 is TGTGCCAGTAGTATAGGAACAGGTGGACCCGCTGAAGCTTTCTTT. Its translation: CASSIGTGGPAEAFF.

This clone was seen only a few times. V gene TRBV4-3 combines with J gene TRBJ2-3; TRBD2 aligns across 9 bases. Germline CDR1 is LGHNA and CDR2 is YSLEER. Unmatched junction bases numbered 13, after V lost 0 bases and J lost 6 bases. This CDR3 has 18 residues. CDR3 bases: TGCGCCAGCAGCCAAGATATCGGGTCTAGCGGGGCCTGGGATACGCAGTATTTT. Translation: CASSQDIGSSGAWDTQYF.

This rearrangement joins TRBV30 to TRBJ1-2, with no clear D. Germline V CDR1 and CDR2: GTSNPN, SVGIG (reference sequence). The CDR3 extends over 11 amino acids. Trimming took off 0 bases at V and 5 bases at J, with 4 bases between the two ends. The CDR3 nucleotides read TGTGCCTGGAGTGTACTATATGGCTACACCTTC. Amino acid sequence: CAWSVLYGYTF.

V is TRBV5-6 and J is TRBJ1-2, with no clear D. V was clipped by 6 bases and J by 8 bases, with 20 bases between them. The CDR3 consists of 14 residues. The V gene's germline CDR1 is SGHDT and CDR2 YYEEEE. The CDR3 DNA sequence: TGTGCCAGCACCGACACTCTTTCCCAAGGAGGCTACACCTTC. Protein sequence: CASTDTLSQGGYTF.

V and J are TRBV6-1 and TRBJ1-5; the D is unclear. This CDR3 comprises 15 residues. Germline CDR1 and CDR2: MNHNS and SASEGT. The germline V and J ends were trimmed by 2 bases and 5 bases, with 13 bases remaining between them. This CDR3 is CASSESRRGDQPQHF. The CDR3 DNA reads as TGTGCCAGCAGTGAAAGCCGCCGGGGTGATCAGCCCCAGCATTTT.

The chain couples TRBV4-3 to TRBJ1-2, with TRBD1 identical over 9 bases. Trimming removed 4 bases from V and 8 bases from J; junction bases left unmatched: 8. The germline CDR1 and CDR2 sequences are LGHNA and YSLEER. The CDR3 runs 14 residues. The CDR3 here is CASSPGDREGGYTF. DNA of the CDR3: TGCGCCAGCAGCCCAGGGGACAGGGAAGGCGGCTACACCTTC.

The chain carries TRBV7-2 and TRBJ2-5; 9 bases align to TRBD2. The CDR3 runs to 16 residues. CDR1 is SGHTA and CDR2 is FQGNSA in the germline V gene. The ends lost 4 bases at V and 4 bases at J; junction bases unmatched: 10. The CDR3 is CASSSVAGAGGETQYF. The CDR3 region has the DNA TGTGCCAGCAGCTCGGTAGCGGGGGCTGGGGGAGAGACCCAGTACTTC.

This chain uses TRBV5-8 with TRBJ2-3, with no clear D. V lost 1 base and J lost 4, with 7 bases in between. Germline CDR1 is SGHTS and CDR2 is YDEGEE. The CDR3 is made up of 13 amino acids. DNA of the CDR3: TGTGCCAGCAGCTTGTTGAGGTCAGATACGCAGTATTTT. It encodes CASSLLRSDTQYF.

The genes are TRBV25-1 and TRBJ1-4, with D possibly being TRBD1 (6 bases). Trimming shortened V by 3 bases and J by 1 base, and 9 bases separated the two germline ends. The CDR3 totals 15 residues. Germline V CDR1 and CDR2: MGHDK, SYGVNS. The CDR3 region has the DNA TGTGCCAGCAGTGATACAGGGTTAACTAATGAAAAACTGTTTTTT. Amino acids: CASSDTGLTNEKLFF.

This chain connects TRBV2 to TRBJ1-5; D possibly corresponds to TRBD1 (5 bases). Germline V gene data show CDR1 as SNHLY and CDR2 as FYNNEI. Trimming took 6 bases from V and 3 from J, leaving 30 bases between them. This CDR3 is built from 20 residues. The CDR3 sequence is CASSENPGRGAWPFNQPQHF. The CDR3 DNA reads as TGTGCCAGCAGCGAGAATCCCGGGAGAGGGGCCTGGCCCTTCAATCAGCCCCAGCATTTT.

The genes are TRBV2 and TRBJ1-6; 9 nucleotides agree with TRBD1. The CDR3 totals 14 residues. The V gene end was trimmed by 5 bases and the J gene end by 11 bases; junction bases not matched to a gene: 7. Germline CDR1 and CDR2: SNHLY and FYNNEI. This CDR3 is CASSQQGARTPLHF. DNA of the CDR3: TGTGCCAGCAGTCAACAGGGGGCTCGAACACCCCTCCACTTT.

This clone was observed a few times. V and J are TRBV7-9 and TRBJ1-6; 10 bases are a match to TRBD1. The germline gives CDR1 SEHNR, CDR2 FQNEAQ (reference sequence). Trimming removed 1 base from V and 9 bases from J; junction bases left unmatched: 9. The CDR3 is made up of 17 amino acids. CDR3 sequence (DNA): TGTGCCAGCAGCTTAGGAGGGACAGGGGATTTGACTTCACCCCTCCACTTT. This encodes CASSLGGTGDLTSPLHF.

This chain connects TRBV25-1 to TRBJ2-2; tentatively, D is TRBD2 (5 bases). This CDR3 contains 16 residues. V was pared by 2 bases and J by 6 bases, with 16 bases between. In germline, CDR1 is MGHDK, CDR2 SYGVNS. CDR3: CASSETRLASAGELFF. In nucleotides, the CDR3 is TGTGCCAGCAGTGAAACGAGGCTAGCTTCAGCCGGGGAGCTGTTTTTT.

This clone showed up just a few times. The rearrangement joins TRBV29-1 to TRBJ2-3; 9 nucleotides agree with TRBD2. Germline lookup yields CDR1 SQVTM and CDR2 ANQGSEA. This CDR3 has 16 residues. Trimming took 5 bases from V and 2 from J; bases not matched to a gene: 11. The CDR3 sequence is CSVRGGGAEATDTQYF. The CDR3 coding sequence is TGCAGCGTTCGGGGCGGGGGGGCCGAGGCCACAGATACGCAGTATTTT.

CDR3 sequence: CASSLQGCGAFF. The CDR3 bases are TGTGCCAGCAGCTTACAGGGTTGCGGAGCTTTCTTT. The rearrangement joins TRBV5-5 to TRBJ1-1, with D perhaps TRBD1 (6 bases). The V gene's germline CDR1 is SGHKS and CDR2 YYEKEE (reference sequence). This CDR3 contains 12 residues. The germline V and J ends were trimmed by 2 bases and 10 bases, with 12 bases remaining between them.

J is TRBJ1-1 and V is TRBV9; no clear D gene. The CDR3 totals 13 residues. The V end was cut by 0 bases, the J end by 2 bases, with 5 bases between. Looked up from germline, CDR1 is SGDLS and CDR2 is YYNGEE. CDR3 sequence reads: CASSVAYNTEAFF. CDR3 bases: TGTGCCAGCAGCGTAGCTTATAACACTGAAGCTTTCTTT. Drawing the rest from reference TRBV9 and TRBJ1-1, the complete variable domain is DSGVTQTPKHLITATGQRVTLRCSPRSGDLSVYWYQQSLDQGLQFLIQYYNGEERAKGNILERFSAQQFPDLHSELNLSSLELGDSALYFCASSVAYNTEAFFGQGTRLTVV.

On this clone itself: Germline and junction disagree at one end, which may indicate a read error. J is TRBJ2-1 and V is TRBV4-3; 10 nucleotides align to TRBD2. The germline gives CDR1 LGHNA, CDR2 YSLEER. This CDR3 region has 17 residues. The CDR3 loop reads CASSQDPSGGSSNEQFF. CDR3 sequence (DNA): TGCGCCAGCAGCCAAGATCCTAGCGGGGGCTCCTCCAATGAGCAGTTCTTC.